The clone carrying this T cell receptor beta chain appeared a few times. A sample-barcoded 5' primer and a J-beta primer mix were used in a second PCR of about 6 to 11 cycles. TCRdb ran MiXCR on the 5' RACE reads and lists one entry per CDR3 protein. The sample yields roughly 1.4 million distinct CDR3 sequences, approximately 59% seen once. This entry comes from a study of blood T cells in healthy people across ages. All donors came from Russia, were Caucasian and healthy, and spanned ages about 6 to 100. Trimming took off 3 bases at V and 2 bases at J, with 8 bases between the two ends. The CDR3 is 13 residues long. CDR1 DFQATT and CDR2 SNEGSKA come from the germline V gene (reference sequence).

Sequencing was done on a sample of blood. The rearrangement joins TRBV20-1 to TRBJ2-1; D is unclear. The TCR originated in a man between 18 and 35 years old in good health. CDR3 sequence reads: CSASPPTYNEQFF. Here the CDR3 DNA reads TGCAGTGCTAGCCCCCCGACCTACAATGAGCAGTTCTTC.